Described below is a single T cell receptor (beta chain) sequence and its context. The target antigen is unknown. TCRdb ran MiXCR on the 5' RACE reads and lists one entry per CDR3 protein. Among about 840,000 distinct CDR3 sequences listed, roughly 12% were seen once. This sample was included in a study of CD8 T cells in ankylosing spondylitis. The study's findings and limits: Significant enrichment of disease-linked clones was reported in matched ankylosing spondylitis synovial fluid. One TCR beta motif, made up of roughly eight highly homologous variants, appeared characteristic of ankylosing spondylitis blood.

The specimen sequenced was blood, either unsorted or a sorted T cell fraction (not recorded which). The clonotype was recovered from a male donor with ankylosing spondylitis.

CDR3 loop: CASSLEGGWEDTQYF. The CDR3 nucleotides read TGTGCCAGCAGTTTAGAAGGGGGATGGGAAGATACGCAGTATTTT. The rearrangement uses TRBV27 and TRBJ2-3, with D tentatively TRBD1 (6 bases). The CDR3 loop spans 15 amino acids. V shed 2 bases and J shed 5 bases, with 14 bases lying between them. Germline-derived CDR1 and CDR2 are MNHEY and SMNVEV (reference sequence).